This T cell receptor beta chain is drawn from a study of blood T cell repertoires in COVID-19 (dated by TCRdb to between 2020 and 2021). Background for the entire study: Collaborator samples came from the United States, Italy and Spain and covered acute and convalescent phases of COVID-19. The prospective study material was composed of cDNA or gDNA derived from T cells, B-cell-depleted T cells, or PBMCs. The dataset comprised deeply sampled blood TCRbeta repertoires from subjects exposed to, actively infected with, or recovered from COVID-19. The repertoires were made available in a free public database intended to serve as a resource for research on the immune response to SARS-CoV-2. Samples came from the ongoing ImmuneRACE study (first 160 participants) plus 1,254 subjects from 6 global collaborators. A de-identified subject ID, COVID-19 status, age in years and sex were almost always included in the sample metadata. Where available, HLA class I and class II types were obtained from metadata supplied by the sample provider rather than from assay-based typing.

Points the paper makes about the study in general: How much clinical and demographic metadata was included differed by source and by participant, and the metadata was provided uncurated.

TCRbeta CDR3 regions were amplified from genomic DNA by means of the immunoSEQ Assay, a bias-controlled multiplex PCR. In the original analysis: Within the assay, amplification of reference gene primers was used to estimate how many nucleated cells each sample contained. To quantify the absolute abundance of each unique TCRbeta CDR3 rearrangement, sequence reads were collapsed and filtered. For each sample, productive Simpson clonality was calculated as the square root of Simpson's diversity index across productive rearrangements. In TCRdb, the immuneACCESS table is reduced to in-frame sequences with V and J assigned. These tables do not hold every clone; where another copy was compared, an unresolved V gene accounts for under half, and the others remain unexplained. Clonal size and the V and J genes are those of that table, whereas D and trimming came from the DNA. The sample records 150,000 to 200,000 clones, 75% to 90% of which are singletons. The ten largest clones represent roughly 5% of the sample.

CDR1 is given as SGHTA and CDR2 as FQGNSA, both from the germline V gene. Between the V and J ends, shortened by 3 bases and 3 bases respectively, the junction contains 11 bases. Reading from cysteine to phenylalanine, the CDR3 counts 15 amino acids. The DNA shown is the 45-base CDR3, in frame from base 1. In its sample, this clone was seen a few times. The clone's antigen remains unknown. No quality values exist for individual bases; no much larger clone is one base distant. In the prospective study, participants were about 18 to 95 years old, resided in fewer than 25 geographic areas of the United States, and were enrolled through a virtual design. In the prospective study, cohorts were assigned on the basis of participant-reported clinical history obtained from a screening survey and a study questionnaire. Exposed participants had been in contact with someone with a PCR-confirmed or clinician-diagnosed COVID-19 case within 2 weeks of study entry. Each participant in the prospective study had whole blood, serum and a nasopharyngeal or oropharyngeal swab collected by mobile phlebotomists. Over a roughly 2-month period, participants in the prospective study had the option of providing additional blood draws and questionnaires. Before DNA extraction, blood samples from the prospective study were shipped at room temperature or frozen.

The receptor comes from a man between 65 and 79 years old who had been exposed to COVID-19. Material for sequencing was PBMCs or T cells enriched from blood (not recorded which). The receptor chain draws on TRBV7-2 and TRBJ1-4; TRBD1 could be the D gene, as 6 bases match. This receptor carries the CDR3 CASSFGTPANEKLFF. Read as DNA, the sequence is TGTGCCAGCAGCTTCGGGACACCGGCTAATGAAAAACTGTTTTTT.